This T cell receptor beta chain was captured by sequencing in a study of blood T cells in healthy people across ages. Study-wide background: Per two T cells, about one barcoded beta molecule was captured through template switching.

This clonotype was counted once. Its antigen remains unknown. The germline V gene has CDR1 KGHDR and CDR2 SFDVKD. V lost 2 bases to trimming and J lost 7 bases, with 22 bases between them. The CDR3 contains 17 residues. Around 9 milliliters of peripheral blood were drawn from each donor into EDTA-treated tubes. For the second PCR, which ran for about 7 to 12 cycles, a sample-barcoded 5' primer and a J-beta primer mix were used. TCRdb re-called the 5' RACE reads with MiXCR, one entry per CDR3 protein. Altogether about 2 million distinct CDR3 sequences are present, roughly 52% being singletons, with the ten largest covering about 2.1%. Findings of the study overall: The lack of PBMC sorting stopped any conclusive naive versus antigen-experienced comparison.

This chain connects TRBV24-1 to TRBJ2-5, with D perhaps given as TRBD1 or TRBD2 (5 bases each). Sample: blood. This TCR was recovered from a woman aged 40-49 years in good health. CDR3: CATSDSESGTSKRTQYF. DNA for the CDR3: TGTGCCACCAGTGATTCTGAATCCGGGACCTCCAAGAGGACCCAGTACTTC.